The present T cell receptor (beta chain) was sequenced within a study of cytomegalovirus exposure and HLA in healthy donors. Points from the study as a whole: Through in vitro validation, three CMV-associated chains were shown to be specific for CMV antigens. The authors enumerated over 150 TCR beta chains as linked to cytomegalovirus.

The CDR3 is made up of 14 amino acids. Germline values: CDR1 SGHTA, CDR2 FQGNSA. V was pared by 6 bases and J by 4 bases, with 15 bases between. Primers for the PCR totalled 60 Vbeta and 13 Jbeta. Here immunoSEQ multiplex PCR was the method, and the copy in TCRdb shows in-frame clones only, minus some. This sample has tens of thousands of clones, with 70% to 85% found just once. Notes on this clone: Its cognate antigen is unknown.

The source of this sequence is a young man in good health and CMV-seronegative. The sequencing input was PBMCs. The genes are TRBV7-2 and TRBJ1-1; D uncertain. The CDR3 sequence: CASSLEGYSTEAFF. The CDR3 region has the DNA TGTGCCAGCAGTCTCGAAGGATACAGCACTGAAGCTTTCTTT.